This TCR beta chain emerged from a study of cytotoxic CD8 clonotypes in ibrutinib-treated CLL. General study findings and limits: Baseline clonality, higher than in age-matched healthy donors, tracked circulating CD8+ T-cell counts.

The method was immunoSEQ multiplex PCR; TCRdb's version includes in-frame clones alone and lacks a portion of them. The repertoire holds tens of thousands of clones, less than 60% seen once, with 14% to 15% in the top ten. The sample holds one count of this clone. Antigen unknown. The specimen comprised PBMCs, sampled after 12 months of ibrutinib treatment. The sequence came from a human donor with chronic lymphocytic leukemia.

The CDR3 region is CASSPITTGGVQYF. In DNA, the CDR3 is TGTGCCAGCAGTCCCATCACCACAGGGGGCGTTCAGTACTTC. The chain couples TRBV6-1 to TRBJ2-4; 9 bases are shared with TRBD1. Germline lookup yields CDR1 MNHNS and CDR2 SASEGT. With 5 bases clipped from V and 11 bases from J, the junction kept 10 bases outside the gene matches. The CDR3 loop spans 14 amino acids.